One sample yielded the 21 T cell receptor beta chains listed below, sequenced in a study of T-cell memory formation after mild COVID-19 (dated by TCRdb to the early 2020s). Libraries were constructed by 5' RACE. Instrument on record: Illumina NovaSeq 6000. TCRdb trimmed the raw reads at Q25, called clones with MiXCR and kept productive beta chains. All rows with the same CDR3 protein become a single entry with the most common DNA and genes. In this sample the table shows 150,000 or so distinct CDR3 sequences, about 15% of which occur a single time. The ten largest clones add up to roughly 15% of the sample. Material for sequencing was PBMCs or a T cell subset sorted from them (not recorded which). These receptors originate from an adult woman who had mild COVID-19 (a few samples of this study predate the infection). The sample titles of this study are shuffled in the database, so cell type and time point are left out; the donor was told from shared clones.

Only a few counts were recorded for this clonotype. The V and J genes are TRBV3-1 and TRBJ2-7; D gene uncertain. V was cut by 0 bases and J by 1 base, with 10 bases left in between. Germline V CDR1 and CDR2: LGHDT, YNNKEL (reference sequence). CDR3 length: 15 amino acids. The CDR3 DNA reads as TGTGCCAGCAGCCAAGACTATGACTGGTCCTACGAGCAGTACTTC. This translates into CASSQDYDWSYEQYF.

In its sample, this clonotype was seen many times. This sequence joins TRBV5-1 and TRBJ1-6, with a tentative D call TRBD1 (5 bases). The CDR3 consists of 16 residues. Per the germline V gene, CDR1 is SGHRS and CDR2 is YFSETQ. V lost 2 bases and J 2 bases, leaving 11 bases between the germline ends. CDR3 residues: CASSFRVGAYNSPLHF. CDR3 nucleotides: TGCGCCAGCAGCTTCAGGGTAGGGGCCTATAATTCACCCCTCCACTTT.

This clonotype was detected many times. This sequence joins TRBV18 and TRBJ2-7, with 8 nucleotides matching TRBD1. The V gene end was trimmed by 3 bases and the J gene end by 4 bases; junction bases not matched to a gene: 5. Germline V gives CDR1 KGHSH, CDR2 LQKENI. This CDR3 has 14 residues. The CDR3 coding sequence is TGTGCCAGCTCACCGGGACAGGTCTTGTACGAGCAGTACTTC. It is translated as CASSPGQVLYEQYF.

In this sample, this clonotype turned up a few times. This rearrangement joins TRBV24-1 to TRBJ2-1; 12 bases are shared with TRBD2. The CDR3 contains 15 residues. With 6 bases clipped from V and 7 bases from J, the junction kept 6 bases outside the gene matches. CDR1 is KGHDR, CDR2 SFDVKD, per germline. This chain's CDR3 is CATSLGGTSGNEQFF. The CDR3 DNA follows: TGTGCCACCAGTCTCGGAGGGACTAGCGGGAATGAGCAGTTCTTC.

Only a few counts were recorded for this clonotype. This chain links TRBV4-3 with TRBJ2-7; D call uncertain. Germline CDR1 LGHNA, CDR2 YSLEER. The CDR3 runs to 15 residues. The V gene lost 0 bases and the J gene lost 1 base, with 10 bases spanning the gap. The CDR3 protein is CASSQDLFESYEQYF. The CDR3 coding sequence is TGCGCCAGCAGCCAAGATTTGTTCGAGTCCTACGAGCAGTACTTC.

This chain uses TRBV18 with TRBJ1-1; D is perhaps TRBD1 (6 bases). The V gene's germline CDR1 is KGHSH and CDR2 LQKENI. Deletions cut 6 bases from V and 6 bases from J, with 23 bases between. The CDR3 runs 16 residues. The CDR3 region is CASSRPGTLRGAEAFF. For the CDR3, the DNA is TGTGCCAGCTCCCGTCCCGGGACACTGCGAGGGGCTGAAGCTTTCTTT. Combining the CDR3 with reference TRBV18 and TRBJ1-1 gives the whole variable domain NAGVMQNPRHLVRRRGQEARLRCSPMKGHSHVYWYRQLPEEGLKFMVYLQKENIIDESGMPKERFSAEFPKEGPSILRIQQVVRGDSAAYFCASSRPGTLRGAEAFFGQGTRLTVV.

The chain couples TRBV29-1 to TRBJ2-1; TRBD2 matches 8 bases. CDR3 length: 16 residues. Unmatched junction bases numbered 6, after V lost 0 bases and J lost 2 bases. CDR1 is SQVTM and CDR2 is ANQGSEA in the germline V gene. The CDR3 sequence: CSVEDRGSGTYNEQFF. CDR3 DNA: TGCAGCGTTGAAGATCGGGGTAGCGGGACCTACAATGAGCAGTTCTTC.

Only a few counts were recorded for this clonotype. The V gene is TRBV7-2, the J gene TRBJ2-6, with 10 bases identical to TRBD2. The germline V gene has CDR1 SGHTA and CDR2 FQGNSA. This CDR3 has 19 amino acids. The V gene end was trimmed by 1 base and the J gene end by 4 bases; junction bases not matched to a gene: 10. This CDR3 is CASSLEFLAGVPGANVLTF. DNA for the CDR3: TGTGCCAGCAGCTTAGAATTTCTAGCGGGAGTTCCCGGGGCCAACGTCCTGACTTTC.

The chain is built from TRBV12-3 or TRBV12-4 and TRBJ2-1; D gene ambiguous. There are 12 residues in the CDR3. V was cut by 5 bases and J by 8 bases, with 10 bases left in between. As DNA, the CDR3 is TGTGCCAGCAGTCCCGAGAGCGATGAGCAGTTCTTC. This codes for CASSPESDEQFF.

This sequence joins TRBV5-1 and TRBJ2-7; 8 nucleotides align to TRBD1. The V gene's germline CDR1 is SGHRS and CDR2 YFSETQ. J lost 5 bases, V lost 4 bases, and 8 bases had no gene match. The CDR3 totals 14 residues. CDR3 in DNA: TGCGCCAGCAGCCGCAGGGGGCGAGAGAACGAGCAGTACTTC. The encoded protein is CASSRRGRENEQYF.

The chain uses TRBV3-1 and TRBJ2-7, with TRBD1 matching over 8 bases. CDR1 and CDR2 from the germline V gene are LGHDT and YNNKEL (reference sequence). CDR3 length: 13 amino acids. V trimming: 6 bases; J trimming: 4 bases; junction bases outside the gene matches: 5. Here the CDR3 reads CASSHRGDYEQYF. For the CDR3, the DNA is TGTGCCAGCAGTCACAGGGGGGATTACGAGCAGTACTTC.

This clonotype has just a few counts. V is TRBV7-9 and J is TRBJ1-1; no definite D call. The V gene's germline CDR1 is SEHNR and CDR2 FQNEAQ (reference sequence). The CDR3 runs to 11 residues. V lost 8 bases and J 4 bases, leaving 8 bases between the germline ends. The CDR3: CASAWGTEAFF. The CDR3 DNA reads TGTGCCAGCGCTTGGGGCACTGAAGCTTTCTTT.

This rearrangement joins TRBV3-1 to TRBJ1-5; tentatively, D is TRBD1 (5 bases). The CDR3 totals 13 residues. V was clipped by 3 bases and J by 5 bases, with 8 bases between them. CDR1 and CDR2 from the germline V gene are LGHDT and YNNKEL (reference sequence). CDR3 DNA: TGTGCCAGCAGCCAGGGGGAATATCAGCCCCAGCATTTT. Residues: CASSQGEYQPQHF. Based on the CDR3 plus reference TRBV3-1 and TRBJ1-5, the full variable domain is DTAVSQTPKYLVTQMGNDKSIKCEQNLGHDTMYWYKQDSKKFLKIMFSYNNKELIINETVPNRFSPKSPDKAHLNLHINSLELGDSAVYFCASSQGEYQPQHFGDGTRLSIL.

A few counts support this clonotype. The chain couples TRBV19 to TRBJ2-1; TRBD1 agrees at 10 bases. Germline V gene sequence: CDR1 LNHDA, CDR2 SQIVND (reference sequence). V shed 5 bases, J shed 7 bases, and the junction held 8 bases outside the gene matches. This CDR3 comprises 15 residues. CDR3 in amino acids: CASSAPGTGENEQFF. The CDR3 region has the DNA TGTGCCAGTAGTGCGCCCGGGACAGGGGAAAATGAGCAGTTCTTC.

The CDR3 loop reads CATSDWAGTGNTGELFF. In nucleotides, the CDR3 is TGTGCCACCAGTGATTGGGCCGGGACAGGTAACACCGGGGAGCTGTTTTTT. The V call is TRBV24-1, the J call TRBJ2-2, with 8 bases lining up with TRBD1. The V gene's germline CDR1 is KGHDR and CDR2 SFDVKD. There are 17 residues in the CDR3. The junction had 6 bases not matched to a gene; V was cut back by 2 bases and J by 2 bases.

The chain recombines TRBV7-6 with TRBJ2-6; TRBD1 is a possible D gene (5 bases). The CDR3 consists of 16 residues. Germline CDR1 is SGHVS and CDR2 is FNYEAQ. V was pared by 2 bases and J by 0 bases, with 8 bases between. CDR3 sequence reads: CASSLLGRSGANVLTF. The DNA of the CDR3 is TGTGCCAGCAGCTTATTGGGGCGCTCTGGGGCCAACGTCCTGACTTTC.

In its sample, this clonotype was seen a few times. The CDR3 is CASSLGVRGAGNTGELFF. Here the CDR3 DNA reads TGTGCCAGCAGCTTAGGGGTACGGGGCGCCGGGAACACCGGGGAGCTGTTTTTT. V is TRBV7-9 and J is TRBJ2-2; D assignment may be TRBD1 or TRBD2 (5 bases each). The V and J ends lost 1 base and 1 base respectively, with 16 bases between them. This CDR3 comprises 18 residues. From germline, CDR1 is SEHNR and CDR2 FQNEAQ (reference sequence).

This clonotype occurred many times. The V and J genes are TRBV13 and TRBJ2-7; 8 bases are shared with TRBD1. Germline lookup yields CDR1 PRHDT and CDR2 FYEKMQ (reference sequence). The CDR3 length is 15 residues. Trimming removed 5 bases from V and 4 bases from J; junction bases left unmatched: 10. Written as DNA, the CDR3 is TGTGCCAGCAGCGTACACTCAGGGGGCGCATACGAGCAGTACTTC. This codes for CASSVHSGGAYEQYF.

This chain links TRBV7-6 with TRBJ2-7, with D possibly being TRBD2 (7 bases). The germline gives CDR1 SGHVS, CDR2 FNYEAQ. V was trimmed by 1 base and J by 4 bases, leaving 11 bases between them. The CDR3 is made up of 14 amino acids. The CDR3 nucleotides are TGTGCCAGCAGCTTAGAGGCGGGGGCTTACGAGCAGTACTTC. It specifies CASSLEAGAYEQYF.

The chain combines TRBV7-2 with TRBJ2-7, with D perhaps TRBD1 or TRBD2 (5 bases each). The germline V and J ends were trimmed by 5 bases and 0 bases, with 14 bases remaining between them. Germline assignment: CDR1 SGHTA and CDR2 FQGNSA. The CDR3 spans 15 residues. CDR3 residues: CASSLGPTRSYEQYF. The CDR3 DNA is TGTGCCAGCAGCCTGGGACCGACCCGCTCCTACGAGCAGTACTTC.

V is TRBV7-8 and J is TRBJ1-5, with D unclear. CDR1 and CDR2 from the germline V gene are SGHVS and FQNEAQ. Trimming removed 0 bases from V and 4 bases from J, with 10 bases in between. The CDR3 spans 15 residues. The CDR3 sequence: CASSLAGAVNQPQHF. CDR3 coding DNA: TGTGCCAGCAGCTTAGCGGGTGCAGTTAATCAGCCCCAGCATTTT.